This T cell receptor (beta chain) was profiled in a study of blood T cell repertoires in COVID-19. About the study: Researchers got acute and convalescent COVID-19 samples from the United States, Italy and Spain. PBMCs, B-cell-depleted T cells, or T cells provided the cDNA or gDNA that made up the material.

Produced via immunoSEQ multiplex PCR; TCRdb's table is partial and in-frame only. The table shows tens of thousands of clones, with approximately 85% occurring only once. The germline gives CDR1 LNHDA, CDR2 SQIVND (reference sequence). Trimming at V came to 7 bases and at J to 2 bases, leaving 10 bases not matched to a gene. The CDR3 runs to 15 residues. The receptor comes from a man in his 60s with active or convalescent COVID-19. The V and J genes are TRBV19 and TRBJ1-2; TRBD1 agrees at 7 bases. The sequenced sample was peripheral blood. The CDR3 loop reads CASTFRGATNYGYTF. Written as DNA, the CDR3 is TGTGCCAGTACCTTCAGGGGGGCGACGAACTATGGCTACACCTTC. Full variable domain (missing parts from reference TRBV19 and TRBJ1-2): DGGITQSPKYLFRKEGQNVTLSCEQNLNHDAMYWYRQDPGQGLRLIYYSQIVNDFQKGDIAEGYSVSREKKESFPLTVTSAQKNPTAFYLCASTFRGATNYGYTFGSGTRLTVV.